Presented here are 10 T cell receptor beta chains from one specimen sequenced in a study of regulatory T cells in long-lasting Graves disease. Specified time point: newly diagnosed GD, antithyroid drugs for less than 3 months. There was RNA extracted from PBMCs, and the TCR library was made from it. Investigators prepared the TCR beta libraries by applying iRepertoire HTBI primers and Arm-PCR of CDR3 regions. TCRdb reprocessed the multiplex PCR reads with MiXCR, giving one entry per CDR3 protein. Of a few hundred thousand distinct CDR3 sequences in the sample, around an eighth were seen once. These records were also assigned to another study, of T cells in Graves' hyperthyroidism and ophthalmopathy.

The sequencing used peripheral blood mononuclear cells (PBMCs), collected at new diagnosis, from a patient treated with antithyroid drugs. These receptors originate from a man between 25 and 39 years old with Graves disease.

This clonotype was seen at least ten times. The J gene is TRBJ2-1, the V gene TRBV5-1; D gene ambiguous. The CDR3 totals 16 residues. The V and J ends lost 4 bases and 0 bases respectively, with 14 bases between them. The germline V gene has CDR1 SGHRS and CDR2 YFSETQ. The CDR3 coding sequence is TGCGCCAGCAGCCTAAGCGACCGGAGCTCCTACAATGAGCAGTTCTTC. Its translation is CASSLSDRSSYNEQFF.

This clonotype was seen more than once but under ten times. This chain uses TRBV6-2 or TRBV6-3 with TRBJ2-7; D possibly corresponds to TRBD1 (5 bases). In germline, CDR1 is MNHEY, CDR2 SVGEGT. The CDR3 has 13 amino acids. Trimming took 2 bases from V and 4 from J, leaving 9 bases between them. CDR3 residues: CASSYAAGYEQYF. The CDR3 nucleotides are TGTGCCAGCAGTTACGCCGCAGGGTACGAGCAGTACTTC.

This clonotype was observed at least ten times. V is TRBV20-1 and J is TRBJ2-7, with D possibly being TRBD2 (6 bases). Between the trimmed V and J ends, which lost 0 bases and 3 bases, there was a span of 12 bases. Looked up from germline, CDR1 is DFQATT and CDR2 is SNEGSKA (reference sequence). CDR3 size: 14 residues. DNA for the CDR3: TGCAGTGCTAGAGATTTGGTTAGCGGCTACGAGCAGTACTTC. This gives the protein CSARDLVSGYEQYF.

Many counts were recorded for this clonotype. The chain couples TRBV30 to TRBJ1-1, with no clear D. The CDR3 contains 13 residues. Germline V CDR1 and CDR2: GTSNPN, SVGIG (reference sequence). The V end lost 0 bases, the J end lost 4 bases, and 9 bases lay between the germline ends. The CDR3 is CAWSVAGGTEAFF. For the CDR3, the DNA is TGTGCCTGGAGTGTGGCGGGAGGCACTGAAGCTTTCTTT. The entire variable domain, with the rest obtained from reference TRBV30 and TRBJ1-1, is as follows: SQTIHQWPATLVQPVGSPLSLECTVEGTSNPNLYWYRQAAGRGLQLLFYSVGIGQISSEVPQNLSASRPQDRQFILSSKKLLLSDSGFYLCAWSVAGGTEAFFGQGTRLTVV.

This clonotype was recorded at least ten times. This chain links TRBV19 with TRBJ2-5; 7 positions match TRBD1. CDR1 is LNHDA, CDR2 SQIVND, per germline (reference sequence). The ends lost 3 bases at V and 2 bases at J; junction bases unmatched: 3. The CDR3 is made up of 14 amino acids. CDR3 loop: CASSMLGQQETQYF. The CDR3 nucleotides read TGTGCCAGTAGTATGTTGGGACAGCAAGAGACCCAGTACTTC. Full variable domain (outside the CDR3, taken from reference TRBV19 and TRBJ2-5): DGGITQSPKYLFRKEGQNVTLSCEQNLNHDAMYWYRQDPGQGLRLIYYSQIVNDFQKGDIAEGYSVSREKKESFPLTVTSAQKNPTAFYLCASSMLGQQETQYFGPGTRLLVL.

This clonotype was observed a few times. The chain recombines TRBV6-1 with TRBJ2-7; D may be TRBD2 (5 bases). Germline CDR1 is MNHNS and CDR2 is SASEGT. CDR3 length: 13 residues. Trimming removed 6 bases at V and 5 bases at J, with 14 bases between. CDR3: CASRRGNLDEQYF. CDR3 DNA sequence: TGTGCCAGCAGGCGAGGGAATCTGGACGAGCAGTACTTC.

This clonotype was counted ten times or more. The chain carries TRBV12-3 or TRBV12-4 and TRBJ2-5; the D is unclear. This CDR3 spans 12 amino acids. Trimming cost V 5 bases and J 0 bases, with 4 bases left between them. The CDR3 is CASSPNQETQYF. For the CDR3, the DNA is TGTGCCAGCAGTCCCAACCAAGAGACCCAGTACTTC.

This clonotype came up a few times. The chain combines TRBV29-1 with TRBJ2-1, with a tentative D call TRBD2 (6 bases). V lost 6 bases and J 0 bases, leaving 9 bases between the germline ends. This CDR3 spans 13 amino acids. In germline, CDR1 is SQVTM, CDR2 ANQGSEA. CDR3 sequence reads: CSVSGSSYNEQFF. The CDR3 nucleotides are TGCAGCGTATCCGGGAGCTCCTACAATGAGCAGTTCTTC.

There are a few counts of this clonotype. The chain recombines TRBV12-3 or TRBV12-4 with TRBJ2-3; 9 bases match TRBD2. The J segment lost 4 bases and the V segment lost 5 bases, leaving 10 bases of the junction unmatched. The CDR3 is 16 residues long. The CDR3 DNA is TGTGCCAGCAGTCCCTTAGCGGGAGTAGGAGCAGATACGCAGTATTTT. It yields the protein CASSPLAGVGADTQYF.

This clonotype was seen repeatedly, ten times or more. This chain joins TRBV28 and TRBJ1-1; D unresolved. Germline assignment: CDR1 MDHEN and CDR2 SYDVKM. The length of the CDR3 is 13 residues. V lost 7 bases and J 5 bases, leaving 14 bases between the germline ends. Here the CDR3 reads CASTRVERTEAFF. CDR3 nucleotides: TGTGCCAGCACTCGGGTGGAGAGGACTGAAGCTTTCTTT.